This T cell receptor beta chain was retrieved from a study of a mutant IDH1 vaccine in newly diagnosed glioma. This CDR3 region has 14 residues. The germline V and J ends were trimmed by 7 bases and 12 bases, with 27 bases remaining between them. The germline CDR1 and CDR2 sequences are GTSNPN and SVGIG (reference sequence). This clone is deemed medium-sized (0.01 to 0.1%). The antigen is not known. Documented time point: week 35, safety follow-up. Doses consisted of 300 ug of mutant IDH1 20-mer peptide each, paired with topical imiquimod. TCRdb's copy holds only in-frame clones and misses some; the assay was immunoSEQ multiplex PCR. The data contain tens of thousands of clones, around 78% of them singletons.

The receptor was isolated from a man aged 40-50 years with glioma. Sequenced here: PBMCs, sampled from a glioma patient whose treatment included an IDH1 peptide vaccine. The chain combines TRBV30 with TRBJ1-2; D ambiguous. DNA for the CDR3: TGTGCCTCGACGGTGGAAAAAGGATCTGCCTTGAACACCTTC. This encodes CASTVEKGSALNTF. The whole variable domain, remainder taken from reference TRBV30 and TRBJ1-2, is SQTIHQWPATLVQPVGSPLSLECTVEGTSNPNLYWYRQAAGRGLQLLFYSVGIGQISSEVPQNLSASRPQDRQFILSSKKLLLSDSGFYLCASTVEKGSALNTFGSGTRLTVV.